Sequencing of this TCR beta chain was carried out in a study of T cell changes during pregnancy in multiple sclerosis. Germline V gene lookup returns CDR1 SGHNT and CDR2 YYREEE (reference sequence). The ends were cut back, 5 bases at V and 0 bases at J, with 15 bases in the middle. This CDR3 region has 16 residues. Profiled with immunoSEQ multiplex PCR; TCRdb holds only in-frame clones, not every one. The table shows 40,000 or so clones, with around 90% occurring only once. This clonotype was sampled from a female donor in good health, enrolled as a control in a pregnancy study. This chain links TRBV5-4 with TRBJ1-3; the D gene is possibly TRBD1 (6 bases). The sample in question was CD4+ T cells from peripheral blood mononuclear cells, obtained after pregnancy. The CDR3 loop reads CASSASGVISGNTIYF. CDR3 nucleotide sequence: TGTGCCAGCAGTGCCTCAGGGGTCATCTCTGGAAACACCATATATTTT.